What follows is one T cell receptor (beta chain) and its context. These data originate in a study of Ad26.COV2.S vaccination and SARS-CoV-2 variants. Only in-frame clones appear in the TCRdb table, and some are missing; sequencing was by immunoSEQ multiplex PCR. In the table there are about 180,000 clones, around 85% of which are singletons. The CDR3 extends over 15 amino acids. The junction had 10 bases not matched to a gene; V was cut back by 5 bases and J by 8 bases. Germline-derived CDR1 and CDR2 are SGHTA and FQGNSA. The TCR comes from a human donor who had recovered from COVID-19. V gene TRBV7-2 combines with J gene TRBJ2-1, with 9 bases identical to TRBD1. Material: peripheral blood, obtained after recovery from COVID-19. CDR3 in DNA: TGTGCCAGCAGCCGGGACAGGGCAGATGTCGATGAGCAGTTCTTC. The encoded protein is CASSRDRADVDEQFF.